Listed here are 17 T cell receptor beta chains from one sample, sequenced in a study of blood T cells in healthy people across ages. Using a J-beta primer mix together with a sample-barcoded 5' primer, a second PCR was run for roughly 7 to 12 cycles. TCRdb redid the calling of the 5' RACE reads with MiXCR, one entry per CDR3 protein. The sample yields about 970,000 distinct CDR3 sequences, about 51% seen once. The specimen was blood. These receptors were taken from a woman aged 60 to 75 in good health.

The chain joins TRBV27 to TRBJ2-1, with D unresolved. Germline CDR1 MNHEY, CDR2 SMNVEV (reference sequence). Trimming pared 6 bases from V and 7 bases from J, leaving 22 bases between. The CDR3 is made up of 16 amino acids. CDR3: CASRGRSSSVRNEQFF. For the CDR3, the DNA is TGTGCCAGCAGAGGTAGATCTAGTTCGGTACGAAATGAGCAGTTCTTC.

The chain combines TRBV27 with TRBJ2-1, with a weak D call TRBD1 (6 bases). The CDR3 extends over 16 amino acids. From germline, CDR1 is MNHEY and CDR2 SMNVEV (reference sequence). V gave up 6 bases and J gave up 4 bases, with 19 bases separating them. In DNA form, the CDR3 reads TGTGCCAGCAGACACGTTACCCGACAGGAGTACAATGAGCAGTTCTTC. Protein sequence: CASRHVTRQEYNEQFF.

Here the CDR3 reads CASSLMSMVSGGYNEQYF. The CDR3 DNA reads TGTGCCAGCAGTTTGATGAGCATGGTTAGCGGGGGGTACAATGAGCAGTACTTC. The chain is built from TRBV12-3 or TRBV12-4 and TRBJ2-1; 10 bases agree with TRBD2. The better agreement between TRBJ2-7 and the DNA end casts doubt on the J call. CDR3 length: 18 amino acids.

This clonotype was found a few times. The V gene is TRBV10-3, the J gene TRBJ2-7; 8 nucleotides match TRBD2. This CDR3 spans 14 amino acids. The V segment lost 5 bases and the J segment 0 bases; nucleotides outside the gene matches: 3. Germline CDR1 and CDR2: ENHRY and SYGVKD. CDR3 sequence (DNA): TGTGCCATCAGTCCAGGACTAGCCTCCTACGAGCAGTACTTC. Translating gives CAISPGLASYEQYF.

As to this clonotype: An end of the junction differs from the germline gene, which may be a read error. V is TRBV13 and J is TRBJ2-1; no reliable D call. From germline, CDR1 is PRHDT and CDR2 FYEKMQ (reference sequence). This CDR3 spans 11 amino acids. The DNA of the CDR3 is TGTGTCAGCAGCTTAGTGGATCGCGTGTTCTTC. Its protein is CVSSLVDRVFF.

This clonotype turned up a few times. The chain links TRBV29-1 to TRBJ2-6, with 7 bases identical to TRBD1. V lost 6 bases and J lost 1; bases outside the gene matches: 3. Germline assignment: CDR1 SQVTM and CDR2 ANQGSEA. The CDR3 has 14 residues. CDR3 nucleotide sequence: TGCAGCGTCGAGGGACAGTCTGGGGCCAACGTCCTGACTTTC. It translates to CSVEGQSGANVLTF.

The chain carries TRBV20-1 and TRBJ2-7, with 7 bases aligning to TRBD1. The germline V gene encodes CDR1 DFQATT and CDR2 SNEGSKA (reference sequence). With V trimmed by 5 bases and J by 0 bases, 7 bases remained unmatched. The length of the CDR3 is 14 residues. The CDR3 sequence: CSASQGQISYEQYF. Here the CDR3 DNA reads TGCAGTGCTTCACAGGGACAGATCTCCTACGAGCAGTACTTC.

The chain recombines TRBV7-3 with TRBJ2-3, with 16 bases fitting TRBD2. V lost 4 bases and J lost 4; bases outside the gene matches: 8. The CDR3 has 18 residues. The germline gives CDR1 SGHTA, CDR2 FQGTGA. In DNA form, the CDR3 reads TGTGCCAGCAGCTCGGGGACTAGCGGGAGGGCCAGGGCAGATACGCAGTATTTT. This sequence encodes CASSSGTSGRARADTQYF.

The CDR3 sequence: CASSLGLAWNEQFF. The CDR3 nucleotides read TGTGCCAGCAGCTTAGGGCTAGCGTGGAATGAGCAGTTCTTC. This chain connects TRBV7-3 to TRBJ2-1; tentative D call: TRBD2 (6 bases). Germline CDR1 is SGHTA and CDR2 is FQGTGA. This CDR3 region has 14 residues. Deletions cut 2 bases from V and 7 bases from J, with 12 bases between.

This chain joins TRBV7-2 and TRBJ2-3; perhaps TRBD2 as D (5 bases). Germline V gene sequence: CDR1 SGHTA, CDR2 FQGNSA. Trimming stripped 1 base from V and 5 bases from J, with 16 bases between. The CDR3 is 16 amino acids. CDR3 amino acids: CASSLGGSRVIDTQYF. CDR3 coding DNA: TGTGCCAGCAGCTTAGGGGGTTCGAGGGTAATAGATACGCAGTATTTT.

The chain couples TRBV12-3 or TRBV12-4 to TRBJ1-1, with 9 bases identical to TRBD1. CDR3 length: 15 amino acids. V was clipped by 6 bases and J by 6 bases; unmatched bases: 11. The CDR3: CASRQADRGDAEAFF. The CDR3 DNA follows: TGTGCCAGCAGACAAGCAGACAGGGGGGACGCTGAAGCTTTCTTT.

The genes are TRBV30 and TRBJ2-4, with D possibly TRBD1 on 5 matching bases. CDR3 length: 15 residues. The germline CDR1 and CDR2 sequences are GTSNPN and SVGIG (reference sequence). With 0 bases removed from V and 7 bases from J, the gap between germline ends came to 16 bases. In DNA, the CDR3 is TGTGCCTGGAGTGTACAGAGGATAGCAGGGAACATTCAGTACTTC. This sequence encodes CAWSVQRIAGNIQYF. Looking up the rest from reference TRBV30 and TRBJ2-4 gives the full variable domain: SQTIHQWPATLVQPVGSPLSLECTVEGTSNPNLYWYRQAAGRGLQLLFYSVGIGQISSEVPQNLSASRPQDRQFILSSKKLLLSDSGFYLCAWSVQRIAGNIQYFGAGTRLSVL.

The J gene is TRBJ2-3, the V gene TRBV29-1, with 7 bases fitting TRBD2. J lost 10 bases, V lost 6 bases, and 13 bases had no gene match. The CDR3 has 13 residues. Looked up from germline, CDR1 is SQVTM and CDR2 is ANQGSEA. CDR3 in amino acids: CSVFRGSGDAQYF. The CDR3 nucleotides read TGCAGCGTGTTTCGCGGGAGTGGGGATGCGCAGTATTTT.

V gene TRBV12-3 or TRBV12-4 combines with J gene TRBJ2-1, with D possibly matching TRBD2 (6 bases). V lost 1 base, J lost 12 bases, and 10 bases lay in between. This CDR3 is built from 12 residues. CDR3 DNA: TGTGCCAGCAGTTTAGGGGAGGTAGCGCAGTTCTTC. Translated, it gives CASSLGEVAQFF.

The chain carries TRBV20-1 and TRBJ2-7; 11 bases match TRBD2. The CDR3 loop spans 15 amino acids. Germline values: CDR1 DFQATT, CDR2 SNEGSKA (reference sequence). Germline trimming cut 2 bases from V and 7 bases from J; bases unmatched to any gene: 10. CDR3 sequence: CSARLTSGRGNEQYF. For the CDR3, the DNA is TGCAGTGCTAGACTAACTAGCGGGAGAGGTAATGAGCAGTACTTC.

This chain joins TRBV7-2 and TRBJ2-1, with 13 bases matching TRBD2. The germline CDR1 and CDR2 sequences are SGHTA and FQGNSA. The CDR3 runs 19 residues. J was trimmed by 1 base and V by 3 bases; bases with no gene match: 9. The CDR3 region is CASSFLGLAGVGSYNEQFF. The CDR3 DNA sequence: TGTGCCAGCAGCTTTTTAGGACTAGCGGGAGTTGGTTCCTACAATGAGCAGTTCTTC.

This chain links TRBV4-3 with TRBJ2-1, with 9 bases fitting TRBD2. J was trimmed by 8 bases and V by 4 bases; bases with no gene match: 12. This CDR3 has 16 amino acids. Germline V gives CDR1 LGHNA, CDR2 YSLEER. The CDR3 here is CASSRQTSGPRHEQFF. The CDR3 DNA reads TGCGCCAGCAGCCGCCAGACTAGCGGCCCGCGGCATGAGCAGTTCTTC.